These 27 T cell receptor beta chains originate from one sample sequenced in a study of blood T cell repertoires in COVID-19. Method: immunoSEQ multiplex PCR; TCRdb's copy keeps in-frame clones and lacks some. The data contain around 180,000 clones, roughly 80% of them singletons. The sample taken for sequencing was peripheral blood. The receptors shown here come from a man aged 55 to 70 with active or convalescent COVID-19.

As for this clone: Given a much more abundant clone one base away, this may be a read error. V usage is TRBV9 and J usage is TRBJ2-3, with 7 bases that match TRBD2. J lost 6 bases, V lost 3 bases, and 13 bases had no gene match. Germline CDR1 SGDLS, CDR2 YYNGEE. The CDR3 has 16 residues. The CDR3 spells CASSATTSSQGDTQYF. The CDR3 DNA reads TGTGCCAGCAGCGCGACGACTAGCAGCCAAGGGGATACGCAGTATTTT.

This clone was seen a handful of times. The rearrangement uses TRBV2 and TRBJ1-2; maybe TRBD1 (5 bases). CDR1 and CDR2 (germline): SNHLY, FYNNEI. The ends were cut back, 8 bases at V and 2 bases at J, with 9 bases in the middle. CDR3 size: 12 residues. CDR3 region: CASFGGNYGYTF. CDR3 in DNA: TGTGCCAGCTTCGGGGGGAACTATGGCTACACCTTC. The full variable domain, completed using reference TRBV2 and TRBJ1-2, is EPEVTQTPSHQVTQMGQEVILRCVPISNHLYFYWYRQILGQKVEFLVSFYNNEISEKSEIFDDQFSVERPDGSNFTLKIRSTKLEDSAMYFCASFGGNYGYTFGSGTRLTVV.

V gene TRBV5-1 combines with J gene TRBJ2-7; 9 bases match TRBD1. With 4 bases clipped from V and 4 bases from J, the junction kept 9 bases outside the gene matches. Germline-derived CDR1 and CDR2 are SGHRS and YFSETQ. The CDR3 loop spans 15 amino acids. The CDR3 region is CASSDPGQGYYEQYF. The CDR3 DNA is TGCGCCAGCAGCGACCCGGGACAGGGCTATTACGAGCAGTACTTC. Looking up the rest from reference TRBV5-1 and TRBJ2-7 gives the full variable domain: KAGVTQTPRYLIKTRGQQVTLSCSPISGHRSVSWYQQTPGQGLQFLFEYFSETQRNKGNFPGRFSGRQFSNSRSEMNVSTLELGDSALYLCASSDPGQGYYEQYFGPGTRLTVT.

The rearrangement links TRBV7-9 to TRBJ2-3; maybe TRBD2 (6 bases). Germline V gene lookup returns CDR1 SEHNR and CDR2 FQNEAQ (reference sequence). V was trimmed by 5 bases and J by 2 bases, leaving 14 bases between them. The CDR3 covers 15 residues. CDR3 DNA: TGTGCCAGCAGCCCTACTACTAGCACCACAGATACGCAGTATTTT. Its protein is CASSPTTSTTDTQYF. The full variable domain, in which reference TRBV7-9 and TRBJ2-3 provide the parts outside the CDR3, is DTGVSQNPRHKITKRGQNVTFRCDPISEHNRLYWYRQTLGQGPEFLTYFQNEAQLEKSRLLSDRFSAERPKGSFSTLEIQRTEQGDSAMYLCASSPTTSTTDTQYFGPGTRLTVL.

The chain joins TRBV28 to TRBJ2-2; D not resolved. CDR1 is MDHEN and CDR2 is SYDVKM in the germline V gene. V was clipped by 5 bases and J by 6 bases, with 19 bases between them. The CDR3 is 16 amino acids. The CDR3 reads CASSPLKRFAAGELFF. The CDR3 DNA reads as TGTGCCAGCAGTCCCCTCAAGAGATTTGCCGCCGGGGAGCTGTTTTTT.

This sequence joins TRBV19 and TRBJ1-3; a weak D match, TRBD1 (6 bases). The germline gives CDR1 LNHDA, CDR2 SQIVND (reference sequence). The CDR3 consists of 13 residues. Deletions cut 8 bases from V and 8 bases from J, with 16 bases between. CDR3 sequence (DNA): TGTGCCAGTGGGGGACAAGCGAAGGACACCATATATTTT. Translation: CASGGQAKDTIYF. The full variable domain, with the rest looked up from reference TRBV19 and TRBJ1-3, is DGGITQSPKYLFRKEGQNVTLSCEQNLNHDAMYWYRQDPGQGLRLIYYSQIVNDFQKGDIAEGYSVSREKKESFPLTVTSAQKNPTAFYLCASGGQAKDTIYFGEGSWLTVV.

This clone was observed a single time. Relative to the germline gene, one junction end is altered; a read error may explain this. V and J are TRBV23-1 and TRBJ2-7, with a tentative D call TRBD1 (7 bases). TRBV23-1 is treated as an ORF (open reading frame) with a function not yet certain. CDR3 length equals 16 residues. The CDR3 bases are TGCGCCAGCAGTAAATCGTATCAGGGGGGTACCTACGAGCAGTACTTC. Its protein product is CASSKSYQGGTYEQYF.

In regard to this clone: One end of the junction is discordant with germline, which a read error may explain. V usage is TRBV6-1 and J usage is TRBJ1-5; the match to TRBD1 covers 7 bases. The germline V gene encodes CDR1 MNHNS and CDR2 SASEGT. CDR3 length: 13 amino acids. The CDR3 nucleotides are TGTGCCAGCAGTGAGGACAGGAATCAACCCCAGCATTTT. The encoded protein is CASSEDRNQPQHF.

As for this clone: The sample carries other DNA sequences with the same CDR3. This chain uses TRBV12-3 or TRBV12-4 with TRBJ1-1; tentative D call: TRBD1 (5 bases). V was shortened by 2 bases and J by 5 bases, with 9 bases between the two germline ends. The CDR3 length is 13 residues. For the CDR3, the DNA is TGTGCCAGCAGTTTACAGGGCAATACTGAAGCTTTCTTT. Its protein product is CASSLQGNTEAFF.

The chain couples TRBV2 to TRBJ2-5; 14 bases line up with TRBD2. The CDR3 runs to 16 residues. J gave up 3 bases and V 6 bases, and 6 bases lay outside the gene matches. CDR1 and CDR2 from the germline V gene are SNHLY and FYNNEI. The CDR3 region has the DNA TGTGCCAGCAGAAGCCCGGGACTAGCGGGAGAAGAGACCCAGTACTTC. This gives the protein CASRSPGLAGEETQYF.

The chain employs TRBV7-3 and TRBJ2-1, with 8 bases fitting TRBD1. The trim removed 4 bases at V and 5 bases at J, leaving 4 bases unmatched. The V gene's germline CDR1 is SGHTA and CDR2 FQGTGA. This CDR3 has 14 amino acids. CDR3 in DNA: TGTGCCAGCAGCTCCTCGGACAGGGACAATGAGCAGTTCTTC. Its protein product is CASSSSDRDNEQFF.

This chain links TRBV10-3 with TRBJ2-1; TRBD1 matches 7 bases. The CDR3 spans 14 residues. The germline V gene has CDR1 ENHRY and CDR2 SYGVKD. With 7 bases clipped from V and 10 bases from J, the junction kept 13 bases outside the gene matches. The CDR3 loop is CAINNQDRDGEQFF. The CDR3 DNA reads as TGTGCCATCAACAACCAAGACAGGGATGGGGAGCAGTTCTTC.

The chain's CDR3 is CASSGGGKSYEQYF. CDR3 bases: TGTGCCAGCAGTGGCGGGGGGAAAAGTTACGAGCAGTACTTC. The rearrangement joins TRBV28 to TRBJ2-7; TRBD2 matches at 8 bases. The V gene's germline CDR1 is MDHEN and CDR2 SYDVKM. Trimming removed 5 bases from V and 4 bases from J; junction bases left unmatched: 7. The CDR3 spans 14 residues.

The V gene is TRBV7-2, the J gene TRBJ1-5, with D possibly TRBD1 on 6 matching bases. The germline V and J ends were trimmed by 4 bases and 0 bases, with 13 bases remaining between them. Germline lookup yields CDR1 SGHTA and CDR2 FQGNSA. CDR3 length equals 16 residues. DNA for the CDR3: TGTGCCAGCAGCTCTTCGGGGGGCTTTAGCAATCAGCCCCAGCATTTT. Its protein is CASSSSGGFSNQPQHF.

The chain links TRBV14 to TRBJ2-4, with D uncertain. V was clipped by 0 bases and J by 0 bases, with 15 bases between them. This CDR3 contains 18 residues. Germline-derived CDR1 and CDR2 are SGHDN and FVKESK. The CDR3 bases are TGTGCCAGCAGCCAAGACTTGATAACCGAACTAGCCAAAAACATTCAGTACTTC. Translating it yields CASSQDLITELAKNIQYF.

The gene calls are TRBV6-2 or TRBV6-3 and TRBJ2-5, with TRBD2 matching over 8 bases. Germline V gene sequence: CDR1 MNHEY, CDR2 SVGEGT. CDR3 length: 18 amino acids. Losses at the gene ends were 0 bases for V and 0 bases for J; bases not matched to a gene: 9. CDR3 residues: CASSYSSSGLWYQETQYF. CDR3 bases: TGTGCCAGCAGTTACTCTTCTAGCGGGCTATGGTACCAAGAGACCCAGTACTTC.

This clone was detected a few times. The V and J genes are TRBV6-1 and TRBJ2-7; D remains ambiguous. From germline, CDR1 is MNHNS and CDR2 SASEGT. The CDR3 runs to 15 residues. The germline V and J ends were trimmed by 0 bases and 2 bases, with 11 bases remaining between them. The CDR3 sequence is CASSEAHSATYEQYF. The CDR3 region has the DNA TGTGCCAGCAGTGAAGCGCATAGTGCGACCTACGAGCAGTACTTC.

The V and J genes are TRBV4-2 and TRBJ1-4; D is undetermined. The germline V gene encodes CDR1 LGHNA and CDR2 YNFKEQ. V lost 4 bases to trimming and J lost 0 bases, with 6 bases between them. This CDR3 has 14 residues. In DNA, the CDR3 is TGTGCCAGCAGCCTACTTGCAACTAATGAAAAACTGTTTTTT. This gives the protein CASSLLATNEKLFF.

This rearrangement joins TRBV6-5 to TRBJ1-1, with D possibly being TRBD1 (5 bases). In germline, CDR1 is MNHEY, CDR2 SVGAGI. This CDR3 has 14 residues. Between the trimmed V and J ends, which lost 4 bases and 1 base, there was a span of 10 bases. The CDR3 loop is CASSSPGGNTEAFF. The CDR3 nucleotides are TGTGCCAGCAGTTCCCCGGGGGGGAACACTGAAGCTTTCTTT.

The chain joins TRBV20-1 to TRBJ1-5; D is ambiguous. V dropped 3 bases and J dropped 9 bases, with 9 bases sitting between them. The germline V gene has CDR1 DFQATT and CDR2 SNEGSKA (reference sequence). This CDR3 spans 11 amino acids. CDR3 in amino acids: CSASPELPQHF. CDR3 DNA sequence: TGCAGTGCTAGCCCCGAACTGCCCCAGCATTTT.

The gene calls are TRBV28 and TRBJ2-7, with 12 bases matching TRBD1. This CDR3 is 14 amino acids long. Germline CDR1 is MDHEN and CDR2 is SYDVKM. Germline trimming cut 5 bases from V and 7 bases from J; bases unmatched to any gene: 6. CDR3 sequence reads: CASSTGQGAWEQYF. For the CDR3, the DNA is TGTGCCAGCAGTACGGGACAGGGGGCTTGGGAGCAGTACTTC.

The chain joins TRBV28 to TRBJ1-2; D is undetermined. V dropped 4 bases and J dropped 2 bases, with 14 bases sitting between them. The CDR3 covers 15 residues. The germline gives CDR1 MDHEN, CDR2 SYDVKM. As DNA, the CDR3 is TGTGCCAGCAGTTCGCCGGCGGTGGCAAACTATGGCTACACCTTC. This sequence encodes CASSSPAVANYGYTF.

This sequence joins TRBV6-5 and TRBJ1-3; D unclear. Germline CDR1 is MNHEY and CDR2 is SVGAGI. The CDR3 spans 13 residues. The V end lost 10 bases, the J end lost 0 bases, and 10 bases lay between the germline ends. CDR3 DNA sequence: TGTGCCACCAAACAGCACTCTGGAAACACCATATATTTT. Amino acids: CATKQHSGNTIYF.

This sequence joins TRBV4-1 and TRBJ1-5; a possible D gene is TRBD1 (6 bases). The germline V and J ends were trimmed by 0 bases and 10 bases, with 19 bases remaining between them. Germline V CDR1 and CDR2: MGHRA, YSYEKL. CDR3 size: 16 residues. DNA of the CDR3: TGCGCCAGCAGCCAAGAGTCGGGGACAATCATCAGCCCCCAGCATTTT. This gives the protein CASSQESGTIISPQHF.

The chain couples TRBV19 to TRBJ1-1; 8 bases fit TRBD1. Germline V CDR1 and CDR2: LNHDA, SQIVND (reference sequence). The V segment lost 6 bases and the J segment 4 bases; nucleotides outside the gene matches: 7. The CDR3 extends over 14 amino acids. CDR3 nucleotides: TGTGCCAGTAGCGCCAGGGGGCCTGGCACTGAAGCTTTCTTT. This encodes CASSARGPGTEAFF.

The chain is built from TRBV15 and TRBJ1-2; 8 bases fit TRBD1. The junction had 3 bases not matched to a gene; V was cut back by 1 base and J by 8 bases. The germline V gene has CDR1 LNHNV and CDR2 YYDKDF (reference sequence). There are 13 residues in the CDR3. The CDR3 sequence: CATSRGGQEGYTF. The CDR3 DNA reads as TGTGCCACCAGCAGAGGGGGACAGGAGGGCTACACCTTC. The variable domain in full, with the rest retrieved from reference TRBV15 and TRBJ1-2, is DAMVIQNPRYQVTQFGKPVTLSCSQTLNHNVMYWYQQKSSQAPKLLFHYYDKDFNNEADTPDNFQSRRPNTSFCFLDIRSPGLGDTAMYLCATSRGGQEGYTFGSGTRLTVV.

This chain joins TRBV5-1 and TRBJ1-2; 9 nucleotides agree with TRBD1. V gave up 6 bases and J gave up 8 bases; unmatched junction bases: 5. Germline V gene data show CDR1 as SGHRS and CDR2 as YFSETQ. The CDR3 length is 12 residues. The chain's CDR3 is CASTGQGPGYTF. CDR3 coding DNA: TGCGCCAGCACCGGACAGGGGCCAGGCTACACCTTC.